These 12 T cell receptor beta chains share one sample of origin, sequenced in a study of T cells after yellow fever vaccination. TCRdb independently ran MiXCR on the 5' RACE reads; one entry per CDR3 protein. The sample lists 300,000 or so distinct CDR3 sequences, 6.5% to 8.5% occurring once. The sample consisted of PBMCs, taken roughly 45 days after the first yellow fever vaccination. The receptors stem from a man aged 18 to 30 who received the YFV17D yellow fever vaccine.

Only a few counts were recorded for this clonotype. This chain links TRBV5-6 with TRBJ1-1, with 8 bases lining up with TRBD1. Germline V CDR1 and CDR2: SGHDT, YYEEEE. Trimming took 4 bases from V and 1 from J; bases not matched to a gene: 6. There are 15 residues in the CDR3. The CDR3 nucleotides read TGTGCCAGCAGCCCGGGGGACAGGCAGAACACTGAAGCTTTCTTT. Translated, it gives CASSPGDRQNTEAFF.

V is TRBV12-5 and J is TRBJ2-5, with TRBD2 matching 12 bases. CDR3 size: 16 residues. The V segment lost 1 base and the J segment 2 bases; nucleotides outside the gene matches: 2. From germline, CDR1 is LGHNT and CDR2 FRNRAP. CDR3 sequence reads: CASGLGGLAGQETQYF. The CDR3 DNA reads TGTGCTAGTGGTTTGGGCGGACTAGCGGGGCAAGAGACCCAGTACTTC.

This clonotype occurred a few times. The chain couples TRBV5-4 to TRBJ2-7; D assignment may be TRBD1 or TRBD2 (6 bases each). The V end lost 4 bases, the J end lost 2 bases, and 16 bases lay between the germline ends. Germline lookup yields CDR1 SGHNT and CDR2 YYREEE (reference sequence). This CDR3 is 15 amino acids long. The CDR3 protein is CASSLGAAGTYEQYF. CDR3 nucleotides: TGTGCCAGCAGCCTGGGGGCTGCGGGGACCTACGAGCAGTACTTC.

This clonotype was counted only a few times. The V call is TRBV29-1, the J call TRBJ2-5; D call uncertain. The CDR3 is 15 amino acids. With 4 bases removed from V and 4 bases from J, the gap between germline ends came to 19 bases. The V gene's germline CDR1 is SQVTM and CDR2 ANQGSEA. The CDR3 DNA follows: TGCAGCGTTGTTGACTTATTTAATACTTTAGAGACCCAGTACTTC. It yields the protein CSVVDLFNTLETQYF. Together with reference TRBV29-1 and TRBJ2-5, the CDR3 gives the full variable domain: SAVISQKPSRDICQRGTSLTIQCQVDSQVTMMFWYRQQPGQSLTLIATANQGSEATYESGFVIDKFPISRPNLTFSTLTVSNMSPEDSSIYLCSVVDLFNTLETQYFGPGTRLLVL.

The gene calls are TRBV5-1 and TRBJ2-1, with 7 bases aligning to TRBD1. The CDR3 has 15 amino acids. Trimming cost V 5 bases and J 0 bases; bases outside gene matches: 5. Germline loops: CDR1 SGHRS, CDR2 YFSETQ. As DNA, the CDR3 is TGCGCCAGCAGGTTGACAGGGAGCTCCTACAATGAGCAGTTCTTC. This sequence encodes CASRLTGSSYNEQFF.

CDR3 DNA sequence: TGTGCCAGCAGTCTTGAGCGGAAACGCACAGATACGCAGTATTTT. It is translated as CASSLERKRTDTQYF. This chain uses TRBV6-1 with TRBJ2-3; a possible D gene is TRBD2 (5 bases). From germline, CDR1 is MNHNS and CDR2 SASEGT. The CDR3 has 15 residues. V was trimmed by 5 bases and J by 1 base, leaving 13 bases between them.

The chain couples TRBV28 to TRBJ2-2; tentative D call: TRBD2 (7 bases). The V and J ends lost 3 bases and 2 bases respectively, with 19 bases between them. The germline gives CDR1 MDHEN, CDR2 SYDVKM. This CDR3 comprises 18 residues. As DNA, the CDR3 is TGTGCCAGCAGTTTTCCGCGGGGGCCTACCAGCAACACCGGGGAGCTGTTTTTT. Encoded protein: CASSFPRGPTSNTGELFF. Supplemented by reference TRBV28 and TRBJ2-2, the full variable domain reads DVKVTQSSRYLVKRTGEKVFLECVQDMDHENMFWYRQDPGLGLRLIYFSYDVKMKEKGDIPEGYSVSREKKERFSLILESASTNQTSMYLCASSFPRGPTSNTGELFFGEGSRLTVL.

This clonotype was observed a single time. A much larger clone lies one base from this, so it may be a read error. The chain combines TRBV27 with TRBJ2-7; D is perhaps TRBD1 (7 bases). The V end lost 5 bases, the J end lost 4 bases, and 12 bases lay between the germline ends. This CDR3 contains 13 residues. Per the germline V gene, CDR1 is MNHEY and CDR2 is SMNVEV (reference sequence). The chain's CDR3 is CASSRRGRYEQYF. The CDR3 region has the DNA TGTGCCAGCAGTCGGAGGGGGCGGTACGAGCAGTACTTC.

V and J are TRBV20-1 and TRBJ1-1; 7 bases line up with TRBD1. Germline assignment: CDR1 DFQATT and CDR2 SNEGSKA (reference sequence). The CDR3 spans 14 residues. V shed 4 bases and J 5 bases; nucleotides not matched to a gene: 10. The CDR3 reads CSATEEGARTEAFF. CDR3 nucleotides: TGCAGTGCTACGGAGGAGGGGGCGCGAACTGAAGCTTTCTTT.

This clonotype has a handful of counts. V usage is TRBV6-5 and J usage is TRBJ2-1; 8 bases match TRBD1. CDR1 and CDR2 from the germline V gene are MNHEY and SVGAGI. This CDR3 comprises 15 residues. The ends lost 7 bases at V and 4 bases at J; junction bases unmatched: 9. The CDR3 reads CASNEQGDGYNEQFF. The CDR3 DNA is TGTGCCAGCAACGAACAGGGGGACGGATACAATGAGCAGTTCTTC.

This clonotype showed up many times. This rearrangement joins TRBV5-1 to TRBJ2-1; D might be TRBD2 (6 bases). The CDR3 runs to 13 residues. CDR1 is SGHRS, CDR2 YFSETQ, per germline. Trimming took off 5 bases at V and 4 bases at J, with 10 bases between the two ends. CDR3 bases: TGCGCCAGCAGTTGGGACTCTTACAATGAGCAGTTCTTC. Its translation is CASSWDSYNEQFF.

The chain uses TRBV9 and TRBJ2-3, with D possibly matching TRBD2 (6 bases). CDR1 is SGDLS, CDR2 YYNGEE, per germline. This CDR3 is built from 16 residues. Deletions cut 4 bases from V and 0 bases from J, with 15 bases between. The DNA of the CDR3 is TGTGCCAGCAGCCCTTCCCGGGGGACTAGCACAGATACGCAGTATTTT. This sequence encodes CASSPSRGTSTDTQYF.